Listed here are 21 T cell receptor beta chains from one sample, sequenced in a study of T cells in Graves' hyperthyroidism and ophthalmopathy. Amplification yielded TCR beta CDR3 regions, with RNA transcripts as the source. The HTBI set primed first-round TCR CDR3 RT-PCR. TCRdb analysed the multiplex PCR reads with MiXCR anew, one entry per CDR3 protein. This repertoire shows roughly 660,000 distinct CDR3 sequences, 15% to 20% found once; its top ten account for around a sixth. The specimen sequenced was blood. The receptors derive from a man in his forties or fifties with Graves' hyperthyroidism.

CDR3: CASSMLPGTSGINSYNEQFF. CDR3 DNA sequence: TGTGCCAGCAGCATGTTACCCGGGACTAGCGGGATTAACTCCTACAATGAGCAGTTCTTC. This chain connects TRBV7-9 to TRBJ2-1; 13 nucleotides align to TRBD2. The germline gives CDR1 SEHNR, CDR2 FQNEAQ (reference sequence). The V and J ends lost 5 bases and 0 bases, in that order; junction bases with no gene match: 13. The CDR3 is 20 residues long.

This clonotype was recorded at least ten times. This chain joins TRBV7-8 and TRBJ2-5; 8 bases align to TRBD2. This CDR3 has 16 residues. Germline lookup yields CDR1 SGHVS and CDR2 FQNEAQ. V was pared by 4 bases and J by 4 bases, with 11 bases of the junction left unmatched. In DNA form, the CDR3 reads TGTGCCAGCAGCTCCTCTAGCGGGCCGCGAGGAGAGACCCAGTACTTC. Translation: CASSSSSGPRGETQYF.

This clonotype appeared many times. CDR3 bases: TGTGCCTGGGACGCACGGTCTTTTGACAATGAGCAGTTCTTC. It encodes CAWDARSFDNEQFF. This sequence joins TRBV30 and TRBJ2-1, with D unclear. CDR3 length: 14 residues. CDR1 and CDR2 (germline): GTSNPN, SVGIG (reference sequence). The V end was cut by 5 bases, the J end by 5 bases, with 16 bases between.

This clonotype was seen a handful of times. The chain carries TRBV10-3 and TRBJ2-5, with 11 nucleotides matching TRBD2. CDR1 is ENHRY and CDR2 is SYGVKD in the germline V gene. The CDR3 sequence is 15 residues long. With 8 bases clipped from V and 5 bases from J, the junction kept 10 bases outside the gene matches. The CDR3, as DNA: TGTGCCATCGCCTCTTTAGCGGGAGGGCAGGAGACCCAGTACTTC. As protein: CAIASLAGGQETQYF.

This clonotype was seen repeatedly, ten times or more. The chain couples TRBV5-1 to TRBJ1-5; D possibly corresponds to TRBD1 (6 bases). The CDR3 length is 15 residues. Trimming took 4 bases from V and 0 from J, leaving 11 bases between them. Germline V gives CDR1 SGHRS, CDR2 YFSETQ. The CDR3 loop reads CASSPDRLSNQPQHF. The CDR3 DNA is TGCGCCAGCAGCCCGGACAGACTTAGCAATCAGCCCCAGCATTTT.

This clonotype was counted ten times or more. This rearrangement joins TRBV11-1 to TRBJ2-1; D gene unclear. V was trimmed by 5 bases and J by 7 bases, leaving 15 bases between them. The germline gives CDR1 SGHAT, CDR2 FQDESV (reference sequence). This CDR3 comprises 14 residues. In DNA, the CDR3 is TGTGCCAGCAGCCTAAGCTTAGGGTTGAATGAGCAGTTCTTC. Residues: CASSLSLGLNEQFF.

The table lists this clonotype with a few counts. This chain connects TRBV19 to TRBJ2-1; 8 positions match TRBD1. V was pared by 3 bases and J by 7 bases, with 8 bases of the junction left unmatched. Germline CDR1 is LNHDA and CDR2 is SQIVND (reference sequence). The CDR3 loop spans 15 amino acids. The CDR3 sequence is CASSIRQGLGNEQFF. CDR3 bases: TGTGCCAGTAGTATTCGACAGGGGTTAGGGAATGAGCAGTTCTTC.

Regarding this clonotype: A read error may produce the germline difference seen at one junction end. V is TRBV7-9 and J is TRBJ2-2; TRBD2 matches 11 bases. The CDR3 contains 17 residues. CDR1 and CDR2 (germline): SEHNR, FQNEAQ (reference sequence). This CDR3 reads CASSLPAGTSGTRELFF. CDR3 DNA sequence: TGTGCCAGCAGCCTACCGGCCGGGACTAGCGGCACCAGGGAGCTGTTTTTT.

The V call is TRBV3-1, the J call TRBJ1-5, with D perhaps TRBD1 (5 bases). The CDR3 is 14 residues long. Trimming removed 1 base from V and 5 bases from J, with 9 bases in between. Per the germline V gene, CDR1 is LGHDT and CDR2 is YNNKEL (reference sequence). The CDR3 here is CASSQVTADQPQHF. CDR3 DNA: TGTGCCAGCAGCCAAGTGACAGCTGATCAGCCCCAGCATTTT.

This clonotype occurred a few times. V is TRBV24-1 and J is TRBJ2-3, with D perhaps matching TRBD2 (5 bases). The CDR3 consists of 13 residues. The germline gives CDR1 KGHDR, CDR2 SFDVKD. Trimming took off 0 bases at V and 7 bases at J, with 7 bases between the two ends. The CDR3 sequence is CATSDLRGNTQYF. CDR3 sequence (DNA): TGTGCCACCAGTGATTTGAGAGGGAATACGCAGTATTTT.

This clonotype has a count of ten or more. The chain links TRBV19 to TRBJ1-5; D gene uncertain. V was clipped by 3 bases and J by 3 bases, with 6 bases between them. This CDR3 is built from 13 residues. Germline V gene sequence: CDR1 LNHDA, CDR2 SQIVND (reference sequence). Written as DNA, the CDR3 is TGTGCCAGTAGTATCCAGTTCAATCAGCCCCAGCATTTT. This gives the protein CASSIQFNQPQHF.

This clonotype appeared a single time. The genes are TRBV27 and TRBJ1-2; 7 nucleotides match TRBD1. The CDR3 is made up of 14 amino acids. The trim removed 4 bases at V and 6 bases at J, leaving 8 bases unmatched. Germline lookup yields CDR1 MNHEY and CDR2 SMNVEV (reference sequence). The CDR3 sequence is CASSYSTGTNGYTF. CDR3 sequence (DNA): TGTGCCAGCAGTTATTCGACAGGGACTAATGGCTACACCTTC.

This clonotype showed up many times. CDR3 coding DNA: TGTGCCAGCAGCTTAACGGGACAGGGGCACTATGGCTACACCTTC. Translating it yields CASSLTGQGHYGYTF. V usage is TRBV11-2 and J usage is TRBJ1-2; 10 bases map to TRBD1. Germline CDR1 reads SGHAT; CDR2 reads FQNNGV. The CDR3 sequence is 15 residues long. With V trimmed by 2 bases and J by 3 bases, 3 bases remained unmatched.

V and J are TRBV30 and TRBJ2-1; TRBD2 is a possible D gene (6 bases). The V gene lost 2 bases and the J gene lost 9 bases, with 11 bases spanning the gap. The germline gives CDR1 GTSNPN, CDR2 SVGIG (reference sequence). The CDR3 has 12 residues. CDR3 region: CAWSMGGLEQFF. In DNA, the CDR3 is TGTGCCTGGAGTATGGGAGGTCTTGAGCAGTTCTTC.

The chain recombines TRBV3-1 with TRBJ2-1; either TRBD1 or TRBD2 may supply D (5 bases each). Germline CDR1 reads LGHDT; CDR2 reads YNNKEL (reference sequence). Trimming stripped 5 bases from V and 1 base from J, with 12 bases between. This CDR3 has 15 amino acids. CDR3 DNA: TGTGCCAGCAGCAGTTCGGGACCATCCTACAATGAGCAGTTCTTC. Amino acid sequence: CASSSSGPSYNEQFF.

Only a few counts were recorded for this clonotype. Written as DNA, the CDR3 is TGTGCCAGCAGTACAAACAGGGGGAGCGCACACAATGAGCAGTTCTTC. Translation: CASSTNRGSAHNEQFF. The chain joins TRBV28 to TRBJ2-1, with 8 positions matching TRBD1. Germline trimming cut 5 bases from V and 5 bases from J; bases unmatched to any gene: 11. CDR3 size: 16 residues. The germline V gene has CDR1 MDHEN and CDR2 SYDVKM.

Worth noting for this clonotype: The junction departs from the called germline gene at one end, perhaps through a read error. This chain joins TRBV20-1 and TRBJ1-1; D uncertain. The germline V gene encodes CDR1 DFQATT and CDR2 SNEGSKA (reference sequence). CDR3 size: 10 residues. The CDR3 region has the DNA TGCAGTGCCAGAGACCCTGAAGCTTTCTTT. It is translated as CSARDPEAFF.

The table lists this clonotype with a few counts. This chain connects TRBV19 to TRBJ1-5, with TRBD1 matching over 8 bases. In germline, CDR1 is LNHDA, CDR2 SQIVND (reference sequence). V trimming: 3 bases; J trimming: 3 bases; junction bases outside the gene matches: 4. The CDR3 extends over 15 amino acids. In DNA form, the CDR3 reads TGTGCCAGTAGTATTGGACAGGGCGTCAATCAGCCCCAGCATTTT. Its translation is CASSIGQGVNQPQHF.

The chain employs TRBV7-9 and TRBJ2-1; D tentatively fits TRBD1 or TRBD2 (6 bases each). Trimming left V 3 bases short and J 7 bases short, with 16 bases between. CDR3 length: 15 amino acids. Per germline, CDR1 SEHNR and CDR2 FQNEAQ (reference sequence). DNA for the CDR3: TGTGCCAGCAGCTTGGGGGGCTATAGGGGGAATGAGCAGTTCTTC. Residues: CASSLGGYRGNEQFF.

This clonotype was seen more than once but under ten times. The chain has TRBV2 and TRBJ2-7; tentative D call: TRBD1 (6 bases). The germline V and J ends were trimmed by 9 bases and 3 bases, with 24 bases remaining between them. Germline V gives CDR1 SNHLY, CDR2 FYNNEI. This CDR3 is built from 16 residues. The DNA for the CDR3 is TGTGCCAGTAGGGACCGGTTTACAGGGTTTAGCTACGAGCAGTACTTC. Residues: CASRDRFTGFSYEQYF.

This clonotype was found many times. The CDR3 sequence: CASSRELRGYTF. The CDR3 DNA reads as TGTGCCAGCAGTAGGGAATTAAGGGGCTACACCTTC. The chain joins TRBV2 to TRBJ1-2; D is unresolved. This CDR3 contains 12 residues. Germline lookup yields CDR1 SNHLY and CDR2 FYNNEI. The V end lost 5 bases, the J end lost 8 bases, and 12 bases lay between the germline ends.